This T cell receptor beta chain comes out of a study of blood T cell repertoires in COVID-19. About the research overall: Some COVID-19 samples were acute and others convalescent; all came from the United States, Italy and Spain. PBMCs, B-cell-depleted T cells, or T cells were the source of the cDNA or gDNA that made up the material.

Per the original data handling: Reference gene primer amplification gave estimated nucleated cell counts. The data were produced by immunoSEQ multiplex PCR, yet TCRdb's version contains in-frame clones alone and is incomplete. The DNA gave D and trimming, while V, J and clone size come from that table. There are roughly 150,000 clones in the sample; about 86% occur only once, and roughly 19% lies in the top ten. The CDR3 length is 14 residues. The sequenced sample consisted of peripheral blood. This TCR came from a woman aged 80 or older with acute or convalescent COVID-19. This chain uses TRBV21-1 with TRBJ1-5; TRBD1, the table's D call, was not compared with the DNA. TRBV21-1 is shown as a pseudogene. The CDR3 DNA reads TGTGCCGGTTCAGGGGTAGTGAGCAATCAGCCCCAGCATTTT. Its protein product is CAGSGVVSNQPQHF.